A single T cell receptor beta chain is shown here with its context. Sequenced by immunoSEQ multiplex PCR; TCRdb stores in-frame clones only, minus some. Of approximately 210,000 clones in the sample, about 82% are singletons; the top ten hold 0.8% to 0.95%. This record belongs to a study of blood T cell repertoires in COVID-19. Study details: Material from acute and convalescent COVID-19 was sourced from the United States, Italy and Spain.

V lost 5 bases, J lost 2 bases, and 6 bases stayed unmatched. The CDR3 contains 15 residues. CDR1 is SGHTA, CDR2 FQGNSA, per germline. The sequenced material came from peripheral blood. The receptor was isolated from a man in his sixties with COVID-19, enrolled during active disease. The chain carries TRBV7-2 and TRBJ1-3; 7 bases line up with TRBD1. The CDR3 reads CASSPDRATGNTIYF. The DNA for the CDR3 is TGTGCCAGCAGCCCAGACAGGGCTACTGGAAACACCATATATTTT.